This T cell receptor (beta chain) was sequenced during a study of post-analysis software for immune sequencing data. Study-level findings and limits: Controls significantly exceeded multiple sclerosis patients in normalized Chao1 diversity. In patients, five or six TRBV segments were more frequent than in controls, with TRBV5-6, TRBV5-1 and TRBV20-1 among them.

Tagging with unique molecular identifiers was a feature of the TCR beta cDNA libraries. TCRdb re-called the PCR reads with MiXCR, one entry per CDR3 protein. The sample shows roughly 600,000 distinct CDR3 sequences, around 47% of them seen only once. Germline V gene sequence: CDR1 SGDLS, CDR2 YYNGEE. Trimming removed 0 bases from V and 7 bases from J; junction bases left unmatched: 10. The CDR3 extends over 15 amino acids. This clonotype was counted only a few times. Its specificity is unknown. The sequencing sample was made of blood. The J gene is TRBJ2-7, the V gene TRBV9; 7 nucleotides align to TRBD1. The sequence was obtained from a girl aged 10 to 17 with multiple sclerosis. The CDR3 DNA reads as TGTGCCAGCAGCGTAGGGGGACAGAGTTCGGTAGAGCAGTACTTC. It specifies CASSVGGQSSVEQYF.